The 23 T cell receptor beta chains below come from one sample, sequenced in a study of blood T cell repertoires in COVID-19. The protocol was immunoSEQ multiplex PCR, while the TCRdb copy is restricted to in-frame clones and leaves out a portion. The sample records roughly 200,000 clones, approximately 87% being singletons. Sequenced material: peripheral blood. Source of these receptors: a woman aged 18-29 years who had recovered from COVID-19.

The chain has TRBV2 and TRBJ2-7; a weak D match, TRBD1 (5 bases). The germline CDR1 and CDR2 sequences are SNHLY and FYNNEI. With 2 bases removed from V and 4 bases from J, the gap between germline ends came to 9 bases. This CDR3 region has 13 residues. CDR3 DNA: TGTGCCAGCAGTGAAACAGGAGTATACGAGCAGTACGTC. It codes for CASSETGVYEQYV.

This chain uses TRBV10-3 with TRBJ2-2; D not resolved. Germline V CDR1 and CDR2: ENHRY, SYGVKD. This CDR3 region has 14 residues. Trimming left V 1 base short and J 6 bases short, with 9 bases between. CDR3 sequence reads: CAISEFASAGELFF. Written as DNA, the CDR3 is TGTGCCATCAGTGAGTTTGCCAGCGCCGGGGAGCTGTTTTTT.

The J gene is TRBJ1-2, the V gene TRBV9; no clear D gene. The CDR3 contains 13 residues. Trimming shortened V by 0 bases and J by 5 bases, and 8 bases separated the two germline ends. Germline V gives CDR1 SGDLS, CDR2 YYNGEE. Here the CDR3 DNA reads TGTGCCAGCAGCGTAGGGCACGAATATGGCTACACCTTC. This encodes CASSVGHEYGYTF. Supplemented by reference TRBV9 and TRBJ1-2, the full variable domain reads DSGVTQTPKHLITATGQRVTLRCSPRSGDLSVYWYQQSLDQGLQFLIQYYNGEERAKGNILERFSAQQFPDLHSELNLSSLELGDSALYFCASSVGHEYGYTFGSGTRLTVV.

J is TRBJ2-2 and V is TRBV7-6, with a weak D call TRBD2 (6 bases). Germline assignment: CDR1 SGHVS and CDR2 FNYEAQ. The ends were cut back, 4 bases at V and 6 bases at J, with 18 bases in the middle. This CDR3 contains 16 residues. The DNA of the CDR3 is TGTGCCAGCAGCTCACAGACTAGTATGCCGGCCGGGGAGCTGTTTTTT. This sequence encodes CASSSQTSMPAGELFF.

CDR3 amino acids: CASSYLADRTYF. CDR3 bases: TGTGCCAGCAGCTATCTAGCGGACCGGACGTATTTT. The rearrangement links TRBV7-2 to TRBJ2-3; 7 positions match TRBD2. This CDR3 contains 12 residues. Trimming cost V 4 bases and J 14 bases; bases outside gene matches: 9. Germline CDR1 is SGHTA and CDR2 is FQGNSA.

The genes are TRBV9 and TRBJ1-2; D may be TRBD1 (5 bases). Germline CDR1 and CDR2: SGDLS and YYNGEE. CDR3 length equals 15 residues. V was pared by 1 base and J by 3 bases, with 13 bases between. CDR3 protein: CASSVTVEGHYGYTF. The CDR3 DNA is TGTGCCAGCAGCGTAACTGTGGAGGGACACTATGGCTACACCTTC.

The V call is TRBV4-1, the J call TRBJ2-3; 8 positions agree with TRBD2. CDR3 length: 14 amino acids. The germline CDR1 and CDR2 sequences are MGHRA and YSYEKL. V lost 2 bases, J lost 4 bases, and 2 bases stayed unmatched. CDR3 DNA: TGCGCCAGCAGCCAAATAGCGGGACCAGATACGCAGTATTTT. The encoded protein is CASSQIAGPDTQYF.

The genes are TRBV5-6 and TRBJ2-7; 12 bases agree with TRBD1. This CDR3 is built from 18 residues. Germline V CDR1 and CDR2: SGHDT, YYEEEE. The junction had 16 bases not matched to a gene; V was cut back by 4 bases and J by 5 bases. The chain's CDR3 is CASSQSRDRGRVSNEQYF. The CDR3 nucleotides are TGTGCCAGCAGCCAGAGCCGGGACAGGGGGCGCGTAAGCAACGAGCAGTACTTC.

In its sample, this clone was seen once. The V call is TRBV4-3, the J call TRBJ1-6; TRBD1 matches at 7 bases. Germline V lookup: CDR1 LGHNA, CDR2 YSLEER. The J segment lost 5 bases and the V segment lost 3 bases, leaving 10 bases of the junction unmatched. This CDR3 comprises 17 residues. The CDR3 nucleotides are TGCGCCAGCAGCCATCGACAGGGCCCAGGGGATAATTCACCCCTCCACTTT. As protein: CASSHRQGPGDNSPLHF.

J is TRBJ1-6 and V is TRBV4-3, with 9 bases identical to TRBD1. The CDR3 loop spans 15 amino acids. Germline CDR1 LGHNA, CDR2 YSLEER. V shed 3 bases, J shed 7 bases, and the junction held 4 bases outside the gene matches. DNA of the CDR3: TGCGCCAGCAGCCAGGACAGGGGTAACAATTCACCCCTCCACTTT. Its protein is CASSQDRGNNSPLHF.

The gene calls are TRBV11-3 and TRBJ2-1; 7 bases fit TRBD1. In germline, CDR1 is SGHNT, CDR2 YENEEA. With 5 bases clipped from V and 4 bases from J, the junction kept 8 bases outside the gene matches. The CDR3 has 15 residues. The CDR3 region is CASSRRQGPYNEQFF. CDR3 DNA sequence: TGTGCCAGCAGCCGAAGACAGGGCCCTTACAATGAGCAGTTCTTC.

The chain is built from TRBV9 and TRBJ2-2; 9 bases fit TRBD1. The CDR3 is made up of 16 amino acids. Germline trimming cut 3 bases from V and 1 base from J; bases unmatched to any gene: 4. Germline loops: CDR1 SGDLS, CDR2 YYNGEE. CDR3 bases: TGTGCCAGCAGCGGTAGGACAGGGGAGAACACCGGGGAGCTGTTTTTT. The encoded protein is CASSGRTGENTGELFF.

The chain is built from TRBV4-1 and TRBJ2-5; 7 nucleotides line up with TRBD2. From germline, CDR1 is MGHRA and CDR2 YSYEKL. The length of the CDR3 is 14 residues. The V and J ends lost 1 base and 5 bases, in that order; junction bases with no gene match: 4. CDR3 sequence (DNA): TGCGCCAGCAGCCAAGTAACTAGCGACGAGACCCAGTACTTC. Translated, it gives CASSQVTSDETQYF.

V usage is TRBV4-3 and J usage is TRBJ2-3, with TRBD2 matching over 8 bases. This CDR3 region has 16 residues. The V gene end was trimmed by 0 bases and the J gene end by 7 bases; junction bases not matched to a gene: 9. The germline CDR1 and CDR2 sequences are LGHNA and YSLEER. In DNA, the CDR3 is TGCGCCAGCAGCCAAGATGCGAGCGGGAGTTCATATACGCAGTATTTT. Protein: CASSQDASGSSYTQYF.

The rearrangement links TRBV5-4 to TRBJ1-1, with D unclear. The V end lost 3 bases, the J end lost 3 bases, and 12 bases lay between the germline ends. Germline lookup yields CDR1 SGHNT and CDR2 YYREEE (reference sequence). The CDR3 is made up of 14 amino acids. The CDR3 is CASSYGVLDTEAFF. The DNA for the CDR3 is TGTGCCAGCAGCTACGGGGTTTTGGACACTGAAGCTTTCTTT. Complete variable domain (other parts from reference TRBV5-4 and TRBJ1-1): ETGVTQSPTHLIKTRGQQVTLRCSSQSGHNTVSWYQQALGQGPQFIFQYYREEENGRGNFPPRFSGLQFPNYSSELNVNALELDDSALYLCASSYGVLDTEAFFGQGTRLTVV.

Ten or more counts support this clone. The chain has TRBV6-2 or TRBV6-3 and TRBJ2-3; 7 bases are a match to TRBD2. J lost 2 bases, V lost 4 bases, and 6 bases had no gene match. This CDR3 has 15 amino acids. Germline CDR1 and CDR2: MNHEY and SVGEGT. The CDR3 DNA reads TGTGCCAGCAGTTCAGGACTAGTTACCACAGATACGCAGTATTTT. Translation: CASSSGLVTTDTQYF.

This clone showed up just a few times. The chain combines TRBV7-2 with TRBJ1-3; 7 nucleotides line up with TRBD1. The CDR3 is 16 amino acids. Germline V gene lookup returns CDR1 SGHTA and CDR2 FQGNSA. V was pared by 4 bases and J by 3 bases, with 9 bases of the junction left unmatched. The CDR3, as DNA: TGTGCCAGCAGCTCAGCAACCAACAGGGGTGGAAACACCATATATTTT. Its translation is CASSSATNRGGNTIYF.

This clone was picked up one time. The gene calls are TRBV27 and TRBJ1-6; tentative D call: TRBD1 (6 bases). Trimming pared 1 base from V and 8 bases from J, leaving 18 bases between. This CDR3 has 17 residues. Per germline, CDR1 MNHEY and CDR2 SMNVEV (reference sequence). CDR3 in amino acids: CASSLFYAGVTDSPLHF. DNA of the CDR3: TGTGCCAGCAGTTTATTTTATGCAGGGGTAACGGATTCACCCCTCCACTTT.

The J gene is TRBJ2-1, the V gene TRBV5-6; 12 bases agree with TRBD2. The CDR3 loop spans 16 amino acids. J gave up 6 bases and V 4 bases, and 8 bases lay outside the gene matches. Germline V CDR1 and CDR2: SGHDT, YYEEEE. The CDR3 sequence is CASSRGLAGPPNEQFF. The CDR3 DNA reads TGTGCCAGCAGCAGAGGACTAGCGGGACCACCCAATGAGCAGTTCTTC.

The chain recombines TRBV27 with TRBJ1-4, with D possibly being TRBD1 (6 bases). Trimming left V 1 base short and J 0 bases short, with 9 bases between. The CDR3 contains 16 residues. Per germline, CDR1 MNHEY and CDR2 SMNVEV (reference sequence). The CDR3 reads CASSLFKGATNEKLFF. The CDR3, as DNA: TGTGCCAGCAGTTTATTTAAGGGGGCAACTAATGAAAAACTGTTTTTT. Complete variable domain (other parts from reference TRBV27 and TRBJ1-4): EAQVTQNPRYLITVTGKKLTVTCSQNMNHEYMSWYRQDPGLGLRQIYYSMNVEVTDKGDVPEGYKVSRKEKRNFPLILESPSPNQTSLYFCASSLFKGATNEKLFFGSGTQLSVL.

This clone occurred once. The rearrangement joins TRBV6-2 or TRBV6-3 to TRBJ2-3; 8 bases are shared with TRBD2. J was trimmed by 5 bases and V by 0 bases; bases with no gene match: 7. The CDR3 runs to 16 residues. The germline V gene has CDR1 MNHEY and CDR2 SVGEGT. CDR3 nucleotide sequence: TGTGCCAGCAGTTACTCGAGGCGGCTAGCGGGAGATACGCAGTATTTT. Translation: CASSYSRRLAGDTQYF.

This clone showed up just once. The chain recombines TRBV6-1 with TRBJ2-1, with 9 bases fitting TRBD2. Germline lookup yields CDR1 MNHNS and CDR2 SASEGT. The V segment lost 2 bases and the J segment 9 bases; nucleotides outside the gene matches: 5. The CDR3 extends over 14 amino acids. The CDR3 reads CASSELAGVPEQFF. The CDR3 DNA reads TGTGCCAGCAGTGAATTAGCGGGAGTTCCTGAGCAGTTCTTC.

In its sample, this clone was seen a few times. The same CDR3 also results from other DNA sequences found in this sample. The V call is TRBV6-2 or TRBV6-3, the J call TRBJ1-5; a possible D gene is TRBD1 (5 bases). The germline V and J ends were trimmed by 3 bases and 2 bases, with 11 bases remaining between them. The CDR3 has 15 residues. The V gene's germline CDR1 is MNHEY and CDR2 SVGEGT. The CDR3 protein is CASSYSGGGNQPQHF. The CDR3 coding sequence is TGTGCCAGCAGTTATAGTGGGGGGGGCAATCAGCCCCAGCATTTT.